These T cell receptor beta chains were read from a single sample in a study of shared clonotypes between healthy human individuals. Assay used: immunoSEQ multiplex PCR; TCRdb lists only in-frame clones, some missing. The sample carries some 2,000,000 clones, 85% to 95% recorded once. The specimen was naive CD8+ T cells sorted from blood. The receptors come from a man between 18 and 35 years old in good health. Each CDR3 is given with its conserved first and last residue. A D gene is named only where the DNA matches it firmly. Not all rows give a size; the values are once, few, many and, for expanded clones, a class.

CDR3 length | D gene | J gene | V gene | clone size | CDR3 DNA | CDR3 protein
14 | NA | TRBJ2-7 | TRBV7-9 | NA | TGTGCCAGCAGCTTATTGGAGGTTGTCTACGAGCAGTACTTC | CASSLLEVVYEQYF
14 | NA | TRBJ1-6 | TRBV30 | NA | TGTGCCTGGAATTTAGCAGGTGGGAATTCACCCCTCCACTTT | CAWNLAGGNSPLHF
14 | NA | TRBJ2-5 | TRBV2 | NA | TGTGCCAGCAGCCCGGTGACCGTCCAAGAGACCCAGTACTTC | CASSPVTVQETQYF
14 | NA | TRBJ2-7 | TRBV27 | NA | TGTGCCAGCGGGGGGCCGGGGGGCTCCTACGAGCAGTACTTC | CASGGPGGSYEQYF
16 | TRBD1 | TRBJ2-7 | TRBV5-1 | NA | TGCGCCAGCAGCCCCCTGGACAGGGTAGTATCCTACGAGCAGTACTTC | CASSPLDRVVSYEQYF
15 | NA | TRBJ1-4 | TRBV28 | NA | TGTGCCAGCAGTTTTACAGCTGCAACTAATGAAAAACTGTTTTTT | CASSFTAATNEKLFF
16 | NA | TRBJ2-1 | TRBV30 | NA | TGTGCCTGGATGGATGGACAGCTTAGTTTATACAATGAGCAGTTCTTC | CAWMDGQLSLYNEQFF
15 | NA | TRBJ2-7 | TRBV6-5 | once | TGTGCCAGCAGTTACCCCCAGGTGCAGGGCTACGAGCAGTACTTC | CASSYPQVQGYEQYF
11 | NA | TRBJ1-1 | TRBV29-1 | NA | TGCAGCGCCGATCCGAACACTGAAGCTTTCTTT | CSADPNTEAFF
14 | NA | TRBJ1-2 | TRBV6-5 | NA | TGTGCCAGCAGTTACGTGGGAGAGGACTATGGCTACACCTTC | CASSYVGEDYGYTF
16 | TRBD2 | TRBJ2-3 | TRBV18 | NA | TGTGCCAGCTCACTCTCGACTAGCGTTCCCACAGATACGCAGTATTTT | CASSLSTSVPTDTQYF
15 | TRBD1 | TRBJ1-2 | TRBV7-6 | NA | TGTGCCAGCAGCCTCGGACAGGGGCTGGCGTATGGCTACACCTTC | CASSLGQGLAYGYTF